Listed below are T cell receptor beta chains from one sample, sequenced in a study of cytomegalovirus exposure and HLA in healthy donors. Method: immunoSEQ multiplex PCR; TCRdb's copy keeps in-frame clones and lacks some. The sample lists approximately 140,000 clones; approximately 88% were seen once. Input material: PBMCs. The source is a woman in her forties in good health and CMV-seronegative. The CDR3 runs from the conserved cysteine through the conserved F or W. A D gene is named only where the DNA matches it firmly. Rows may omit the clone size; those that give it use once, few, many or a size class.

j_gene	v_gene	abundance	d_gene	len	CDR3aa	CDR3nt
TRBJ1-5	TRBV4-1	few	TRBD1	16	CASSQTGGFSNQPQHF	TGCGCCAGCAGCCAGACAGGGGGGTTTAGCAATCAGCCCCAGCATTTT
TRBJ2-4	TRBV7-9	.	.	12	CASSLGPDIQYF	TGTGCCAGCAGCTTAGGGCCTGACATTCAGTACTTC
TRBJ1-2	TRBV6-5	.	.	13	CASSPADGYGYTF	TGTGCCAGCAGCCCCGCGGATGGCTATGGCTACACCTTC
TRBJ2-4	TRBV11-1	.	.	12	CASSPSSGIQYF	TGTGCCAGCAGCCCTAGTTCCGGCATTCAGTACTTC
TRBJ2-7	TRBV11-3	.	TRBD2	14	CASSLGLASYEQYF	TGTGCCAGCAGCTTAGGACTAGCGTCCTACGAGCAGTACTTC
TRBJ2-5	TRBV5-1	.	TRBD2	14	CASSPEWGGETQYF	TGCGCCAGCAGCCCCGAGTGGGGGGGAGAGACCCAGTACTTC
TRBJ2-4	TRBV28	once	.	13	CATGGLAKNIQYF	TGTGCTACCGGAGGGTTAGCCAAAAACATTCAGTACTTC
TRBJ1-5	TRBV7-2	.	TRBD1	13	CASSPDRGQPQHF	TGTGCCAGCAGCCCGGACAGGGGACAGCCCCAGCATTTT
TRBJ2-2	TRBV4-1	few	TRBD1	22	CASSQGAWDRGFGGGNTGELFF	TGCGCCAGCAGCCAAGGAGCCTGGGACAGGGGTTTTGGGGGGGGCAACACCGGGGAGCTGTTTTTT
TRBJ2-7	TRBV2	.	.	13	CATRRRGVHEQYF	TGTGCCACCAGGCGCAGGGGGGTGCACGAGCAGTACTTC
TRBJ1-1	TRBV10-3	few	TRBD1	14	CAIRIQGMNTEAFF	TGTGCCATCAGGATACAGGGGATGAACACTGAAGCTTTCTTT
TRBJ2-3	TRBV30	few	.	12	CAWSPHTDTQYF	TGTGCCTGGAGTCCCCACACAGATACGCAGTATTTT
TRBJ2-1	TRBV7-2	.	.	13	CASSLVGLGAQFF	TGTGCCAGCAGCTTAGTGGGCTTGGGTGCGCAGTTCTTC
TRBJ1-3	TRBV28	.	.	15	CASRGTLGSGNTIYF	TGTGCCAGCAGAGGGACTCTCGGCTCTGGAAACACCATATATTTT
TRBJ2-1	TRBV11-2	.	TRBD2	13	CASSGGTSNEQFF	TGTGCCAGCAGCGGCGGGACTAGCAATGAGCAGTTCTTC
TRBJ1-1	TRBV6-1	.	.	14	CASSGGGLNTEAFF	TGTGCCAGCAGTGGCGGTGGCCTGAACACTGAAGCTTTCTTT
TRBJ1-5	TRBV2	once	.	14	CASWRGAWDQPQHF	TGTGCCAGCTGGCGGGGGGCCTGGGATCAGCCCCAGCATTTT
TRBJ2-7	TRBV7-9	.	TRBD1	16	CASSFLDRAETYEQYF	TGTGCCAGCAGCTTTTTGGACAGGGCGGAGACCTACGAGCAGTACTTC
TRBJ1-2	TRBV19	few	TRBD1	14	CASSTRQGNYGYTF	TGTGCCAGTAGTACAAGACAGGGCAACTATGGCTACACCTTC
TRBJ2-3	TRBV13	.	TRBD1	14	CASGGTGDPDTQYF	TGTGCCAGCGGGGGGACAGGGGATCCAGATACGCAGTATTTT
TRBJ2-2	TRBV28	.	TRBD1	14	CASTTTGGTGELFF	TGTGCCAGCACAACTACAGGGGGCACCGGGGAGCTGTTTTTT
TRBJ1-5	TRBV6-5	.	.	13	CASSYGLSQPQHF	TGTGCCAGCAGTTACGGTCTCAGTCAGCCCCAGCATTTT
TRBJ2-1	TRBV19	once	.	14	CASSIGETYNEQFF	TGTGCCAGTAGTATAGGGGAGACGTACAATGAGCAGTTCTTC
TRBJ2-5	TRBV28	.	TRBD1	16	CASSPEWTGDGVTQYF	TGTGCCAGCAGCCCCGAGTGGACAGGCGATGGGGTGACCCAGTACTTC
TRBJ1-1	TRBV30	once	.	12	CAWSPNGLEAFF	TGTGCCTGGAGTCCCAACGGACTTGAAGCTTTCTTT
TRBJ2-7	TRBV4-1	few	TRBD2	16	CASSRTGLAGRYEQYF	TGCGCCAGCAGCCGCACGGGACTAGCGGGACGCTACGAGCAGTACTTC
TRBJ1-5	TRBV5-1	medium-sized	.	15	CASSLAGVSNQPQHF	TGCGCCAGCAGCTTGGCGGGGGTTAGCAATCAGCCCCAGCATTTT
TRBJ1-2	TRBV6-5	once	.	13	CASRYGLEYGYTF	TGTGCCAGCAGATACGGACTCGAGTATGGCTACACCTTC
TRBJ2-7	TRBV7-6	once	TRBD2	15	CATSWLAGGNYEQYF	TGTGCCACCTCGTGGCTAGCGGGAGGGAACTACGAGCAGTACTTC
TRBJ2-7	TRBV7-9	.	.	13	CSSSLAISYEQYF	TGTTCCAGCAGCTTAGCCATTTCCTACGAGCAGTACTTC
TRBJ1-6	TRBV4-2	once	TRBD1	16	CASSQDGTAYNSPLHF	TGTGCCAGCAGCCAGGACGGGACAGCTTATAATTCACCCCTCCACTTT
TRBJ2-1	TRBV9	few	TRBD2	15	CASSVGGRAGNEQFF	TGTGCCAGCAGCGTTGGGGGGAGGGCCGGAAATGAGCAGTTCTTC
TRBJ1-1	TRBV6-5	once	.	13	CASSSPTALEAFF	TGTGCCAGCAGTTCCCCGACAGCACTTGAAGCTTTCTTT
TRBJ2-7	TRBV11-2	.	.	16	CASSSQIVGGPYEQYF	TGTGCCAGCAGCTCCCAGATAGTAGGCGGGCCCTACGAGCAGTACTTC
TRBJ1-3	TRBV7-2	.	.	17	CASSLRVAGGLGNTIYF	TGTGCCAGCAGCTTACGGGTTGCCGGAGGCCTTGGAAACACCATATATTTT
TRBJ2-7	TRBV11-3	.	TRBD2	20	CASSLETGGLAGEVSYEQYF	TGTGCCAGCAGCTTAGAGACGGGCGGACTAGCGGGAGAGGTCTCCTACGAGCAGTACTTC
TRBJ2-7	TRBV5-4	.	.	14	CASSLDVGAYEQYF	TGTGCCAGCAGCTTGGACGTCGGAGCCTACGAGCAGTACTTC
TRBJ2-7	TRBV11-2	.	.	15	CASSLVAGEIYEQYF	TGTGCCAGCAGCTTAGTCGCAGGGGAAATCTACGAGCAGTACTTC
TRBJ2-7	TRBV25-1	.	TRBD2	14	CASRPSGDPHEQYF	TGTGCCAGCAGACCTAGCGGGGACCCCCACGAGCAGTACTTC
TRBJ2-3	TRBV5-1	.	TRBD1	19	CATSFRGQGVFGSTDTQYF	TGCGCCACCTCGTTCCGGGGACAGGGGGTGTTTGGGAGCACAGATACGCAGTATTTT
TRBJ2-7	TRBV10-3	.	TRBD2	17	CAITDAIGAGTPLEQYF	TGTGCCATCACCGATGCTATTGGAGCGGGGACCCCGCTCGAGCAGTACTTC
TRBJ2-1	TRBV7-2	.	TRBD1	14	CASSLVWDSNEQFF	TGTGCCAGCAGCTTAGTGTGGGACAGCAATGAGCAGTTCTTC
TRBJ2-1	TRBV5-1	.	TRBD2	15	CASTLASGLYNEQFF	TGCGCCAGCACTCTGGCTAGCGGCCTCTACAATGAGCAGTTCTTC
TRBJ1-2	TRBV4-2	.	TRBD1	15	CAGSHDRDLGHGYTF	TGTGCCGGCAGCCATGACAGGGACCTAGGCCATGGCTACACCTTC
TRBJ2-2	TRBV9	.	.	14	CASSVALNTGELFF	TGTGCCAGCAGCGTAGCCTTGAACACCGGGGAGCTGTTTTTT
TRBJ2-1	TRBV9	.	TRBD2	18	CASSVAPGTSGAYNEQFF	TGTGCCAGCAGCGTAGCCCCCGGGACTAGCGGTGCCTACAATGAGCAGTTCTTC
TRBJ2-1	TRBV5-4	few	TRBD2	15	CASSWGLAAYNEQFF	TGTGCCAGCAGCTGGGGACTAGCGGCGTACAATGAGCAGTTCTTC
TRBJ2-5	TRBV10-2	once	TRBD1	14	CATVQGSWKETQYF	TGCGCCACCGTACAGGGGTCCTGGAAAGAGACCCAGTACTTC
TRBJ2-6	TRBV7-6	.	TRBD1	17	CASSAEGQGFGANVLTF	TGTGCCAGCAGCGCAGAGGGACAGGGTTTTGGGGCCAACGTCCTGACTTTC
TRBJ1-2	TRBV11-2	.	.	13	CASSLDAGTGYTF	TGTGCCAGCAGCTTAGACGCGGGGACCGGCTACACCTTC
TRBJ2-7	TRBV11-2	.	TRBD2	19	CASSLDRFVAGGRFSEQYF	TGTGCCAGCAGCTTAGATCGGTTCGTGGCGGGAGGGCGTTTTTCCGAGCAGTACTTC
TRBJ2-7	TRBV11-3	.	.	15	CASSLEQGLTYEQYF	TGTGCCAGCAGCTTAGAACAGGGACTAACCTACGAGCAGTACTTC
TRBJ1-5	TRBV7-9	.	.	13	CASSLVGDQPQHF	TGTGCCAGCAGCTTAGTAGGGGATCAGCCCCAGCATTTT
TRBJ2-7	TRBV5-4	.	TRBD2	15	CASFTSGRPRGEQYF	TGTGCCAGCTTTACTAGCGGGAGACCCCGTGGCGAGCAGTACTTC